This T cell receptor (beta chain) was identified during a study of cytomegalovirus exposure and HLA in healthy donors. Study-wide results and limits: The study reported that TCR beta sequences accurately predicted HLA-A and HLA-B alleles in most subjects.

The germline gives CDR1 SGHTA, CDR2 FQGNSA. This CDR3 has 14 amino acids. V was cut by 5 bases and J by 2 bases, with 12 bases left in between. Regarding this clone: The antigen is undetermined.

PCR used 60 Vbeta primers and 13 Jbeta primers. Original data processing: About 10 million of around 85 million unique TCR beta chains were shared, per a later count. Libraries were prepared by immunoSEQ multiplex PCR; TCRdb keeps only in-frame clonotypes and omits some of them. V, J and clone size were drawn from that table, and D and trimming were deduced from the DNA. The sample holds about 94,000 clones, around 8% seen once. The chain links TRBV7-2 to TRBJ1-1, with D possibly being TRBD1 (6 bases). This TCR was sampled from a man aged 45-60 years in good health and CMV-seronegative. Sequencing input: PBMCs. CDR3 DNA sequence: TGTGCCAGCAGCCGCGGACAGAGAAACACTGAAGCTTTCTTT. It yields the protein CASSRGQRNTEAFF.